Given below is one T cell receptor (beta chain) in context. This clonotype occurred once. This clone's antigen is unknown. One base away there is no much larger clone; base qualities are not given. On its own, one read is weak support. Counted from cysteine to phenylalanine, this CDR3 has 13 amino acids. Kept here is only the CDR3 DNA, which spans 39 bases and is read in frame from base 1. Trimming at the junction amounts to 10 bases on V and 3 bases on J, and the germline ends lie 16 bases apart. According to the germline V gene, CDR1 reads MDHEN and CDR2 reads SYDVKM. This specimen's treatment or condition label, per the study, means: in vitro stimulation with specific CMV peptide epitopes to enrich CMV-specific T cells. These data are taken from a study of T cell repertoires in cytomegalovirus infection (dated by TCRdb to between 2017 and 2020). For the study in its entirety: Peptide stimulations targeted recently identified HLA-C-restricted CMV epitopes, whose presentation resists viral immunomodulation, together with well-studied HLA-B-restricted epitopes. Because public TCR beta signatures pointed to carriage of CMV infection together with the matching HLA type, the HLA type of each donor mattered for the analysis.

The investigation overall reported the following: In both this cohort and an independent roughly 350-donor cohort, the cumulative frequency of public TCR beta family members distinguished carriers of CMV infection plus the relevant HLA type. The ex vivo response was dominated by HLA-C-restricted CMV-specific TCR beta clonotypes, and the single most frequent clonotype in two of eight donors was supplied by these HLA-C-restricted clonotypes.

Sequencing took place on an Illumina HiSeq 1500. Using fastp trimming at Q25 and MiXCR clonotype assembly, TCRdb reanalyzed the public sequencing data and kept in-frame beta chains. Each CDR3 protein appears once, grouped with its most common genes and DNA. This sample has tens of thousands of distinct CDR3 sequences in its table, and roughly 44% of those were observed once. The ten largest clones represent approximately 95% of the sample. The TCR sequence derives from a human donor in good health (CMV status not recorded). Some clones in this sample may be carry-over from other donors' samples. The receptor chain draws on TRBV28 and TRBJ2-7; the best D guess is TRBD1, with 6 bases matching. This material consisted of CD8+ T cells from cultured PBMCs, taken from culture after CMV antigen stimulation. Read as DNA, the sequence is TGTGCCACCACCGCATTGGACAGCTACGAGCAGTACTTC. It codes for CATTALDSYEQYF.